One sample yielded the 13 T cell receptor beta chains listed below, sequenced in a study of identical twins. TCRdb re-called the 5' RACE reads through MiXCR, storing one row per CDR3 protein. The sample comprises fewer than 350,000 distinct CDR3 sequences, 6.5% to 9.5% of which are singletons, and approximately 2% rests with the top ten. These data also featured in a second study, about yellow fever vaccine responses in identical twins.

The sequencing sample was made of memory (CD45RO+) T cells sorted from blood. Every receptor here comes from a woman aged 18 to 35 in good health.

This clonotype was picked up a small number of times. Here the CDR3 DNA reads TGTGCCAGTAGGCCTATTGTGCAGGGGCTCCCTGGGGCCAACGTCCTGACTTTC. It specifies CASRPIVQGLPGANVLTF. The genes are TRBV19 and TRBJ2-6; TRBD1 might be the D (6 bases). Germline V lookup: CDR1 LNHDA, CDR2 SQIVND (reference sequence). CDR3 length: 18 residues. Deletions cut 6 bases from V and 2 bases from J, with 20 bases between.

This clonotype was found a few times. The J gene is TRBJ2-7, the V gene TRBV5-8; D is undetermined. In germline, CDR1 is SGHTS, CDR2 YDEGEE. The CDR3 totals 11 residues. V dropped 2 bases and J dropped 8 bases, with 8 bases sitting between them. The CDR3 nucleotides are TGTGCCAGCAGCTTTGACCGCCAGCAGTACGTC. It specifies CASSFDRQQYV.

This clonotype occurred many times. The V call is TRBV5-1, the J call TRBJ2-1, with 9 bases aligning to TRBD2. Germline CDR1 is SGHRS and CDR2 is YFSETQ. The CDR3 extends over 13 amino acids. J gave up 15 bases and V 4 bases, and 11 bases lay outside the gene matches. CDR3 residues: CASSPSGTSSVFF. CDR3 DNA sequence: TGCGCCAGCAGCCCCTCCGGGACTAGCAGTGTGTTCTTC.

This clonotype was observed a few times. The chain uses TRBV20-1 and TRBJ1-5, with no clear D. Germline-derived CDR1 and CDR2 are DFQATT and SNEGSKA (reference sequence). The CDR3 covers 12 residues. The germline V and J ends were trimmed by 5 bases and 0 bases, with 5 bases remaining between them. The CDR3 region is CSAVGSNQPQHF. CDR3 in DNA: TGCAGTGCTGTTGGTAGCAATCAGCCCCAGCATTTT.

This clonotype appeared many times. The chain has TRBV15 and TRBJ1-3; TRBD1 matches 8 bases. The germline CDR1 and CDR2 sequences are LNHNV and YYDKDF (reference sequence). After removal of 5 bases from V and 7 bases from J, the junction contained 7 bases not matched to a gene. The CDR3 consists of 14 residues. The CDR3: CATSAAGQANTIYF. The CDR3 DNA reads TGTGCCACCAGCGCGGCGGGACAGGCGAACACCATATATTTT. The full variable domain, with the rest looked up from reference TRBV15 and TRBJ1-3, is DAMVIQNPRYQVTQFGKPVTLSCSQTLNHNVMYWYQQKSSQAPKLLFHYYDKDFNNEADTPDNFQSRRPNTSFCFLDIRSPGLGDTAMYLCATSAAGQANTIYFGEGSWLTVV.

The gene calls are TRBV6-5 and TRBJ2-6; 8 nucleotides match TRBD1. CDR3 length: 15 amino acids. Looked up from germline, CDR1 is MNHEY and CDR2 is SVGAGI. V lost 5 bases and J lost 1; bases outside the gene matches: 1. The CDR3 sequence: CASSHRGSGANVLTF. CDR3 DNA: TGTGCCAGCAGTCACAGGGGGTCTGGGGCCAACGTCCTGACTTTC.

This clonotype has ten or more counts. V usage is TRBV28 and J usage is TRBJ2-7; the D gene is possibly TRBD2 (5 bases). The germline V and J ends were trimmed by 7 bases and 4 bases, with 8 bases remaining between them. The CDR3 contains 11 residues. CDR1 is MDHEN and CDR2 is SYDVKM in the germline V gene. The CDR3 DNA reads TGTGCCAGCAACCGCGGGTACGAGCAGTACTTC. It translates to CASNRGYEQYF. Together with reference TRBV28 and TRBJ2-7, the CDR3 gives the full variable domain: DVKVTQSSRYLVKRTGEKVFLECVQDMDHENMFWYRQDPGLGLRLIYFSYDVKMKEKGDIPEGYSVSREKKERFSLILESASTNQTSMYLCASNRGYEQYFGPGTRLTVT.

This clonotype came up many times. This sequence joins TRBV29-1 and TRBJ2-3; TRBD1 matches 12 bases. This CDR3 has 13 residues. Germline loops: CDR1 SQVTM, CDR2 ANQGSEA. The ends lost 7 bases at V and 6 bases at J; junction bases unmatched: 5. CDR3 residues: CSGGQGAGDTQYF. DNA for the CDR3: TGCAGCGGGGGACAGGGGGCGGGTGATACGCAGTATTTT.

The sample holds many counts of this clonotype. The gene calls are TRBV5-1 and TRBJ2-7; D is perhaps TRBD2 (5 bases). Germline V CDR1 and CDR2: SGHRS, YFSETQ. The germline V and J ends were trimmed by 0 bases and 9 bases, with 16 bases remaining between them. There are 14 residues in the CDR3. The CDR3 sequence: CASSLGVEGAVQYV. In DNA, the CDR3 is TGCGCCAGCAGCTTGGGGGTCGAGGGTGCCGTGCAGTACGTC.

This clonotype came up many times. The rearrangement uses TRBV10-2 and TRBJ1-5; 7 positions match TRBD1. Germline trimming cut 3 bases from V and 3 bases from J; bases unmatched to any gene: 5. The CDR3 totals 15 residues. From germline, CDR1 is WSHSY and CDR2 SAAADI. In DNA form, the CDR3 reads TGCGCCAGCAGTGACATGGACAGGAACAATCAGCCCCAGCATTTT. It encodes CASSDMDRNNQPQHF.

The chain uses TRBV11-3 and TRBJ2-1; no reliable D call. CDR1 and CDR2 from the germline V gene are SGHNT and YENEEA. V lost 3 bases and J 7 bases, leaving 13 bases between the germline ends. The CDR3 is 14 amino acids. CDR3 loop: CASSFIGLRNEQFF. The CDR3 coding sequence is TGTGCCAGCAGCTTTATCGGGTTGAGGAATGAGCAGTTCTTC. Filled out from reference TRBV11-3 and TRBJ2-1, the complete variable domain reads EAGVVQSPRYKIIEKKQPVAFWCNPISGHNTLYWYLQNLGQGPELLIRYENEEAVDDSQLPKDRFSAERLKGVDSTLKIQPAELGDSAVYLCASSFIGLRNEQFFGPGTRLTVL.

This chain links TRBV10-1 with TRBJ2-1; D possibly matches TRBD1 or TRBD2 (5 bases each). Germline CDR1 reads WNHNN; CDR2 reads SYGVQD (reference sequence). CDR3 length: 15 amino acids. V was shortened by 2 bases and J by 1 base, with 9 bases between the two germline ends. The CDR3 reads CASSEGDESYNEQFF. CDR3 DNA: TGCGCCAGCAGTGAGGGGGACGAATCCTACAATGAGCAGTTCTTC.

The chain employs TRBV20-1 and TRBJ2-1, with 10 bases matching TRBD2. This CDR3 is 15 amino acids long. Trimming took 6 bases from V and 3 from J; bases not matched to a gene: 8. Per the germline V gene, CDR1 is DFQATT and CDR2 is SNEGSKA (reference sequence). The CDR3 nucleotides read TGCAGTGCCCCGACTCTAGCGGGAGACTACAATGAGCAGTTCTTC. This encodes CSAPTLAGDYNEQFF.